This T cell receptor (beta chain) was retrieved from a study of cytomegalovirus exposure and HLA in healthy donors. Study-wide findings and caveats: The study flagged about 150 TCR beta chains as cytomegalovirus-associated.

V was shortened by 4 bases and J by 0 bases, with 10 bases between the two germline ends. The germline CDR1 and CDR2 sequences are SGHVS and FQNEAQ. The CDR3 has 15 residues. This PCR relied on a set of 60 Vbeta primers and 13 Jbeta primers. This table comes from immunoSEQ multiplex PCR, and its TCRdb copy is limited to in-frame clones, with some not included. The data hold about 160,000 clones, with around 83% observed a single time. Concerning this clone itself: What it binds is unknown.

The chain couples TRBV7-8 to TRBJ1-3; the D is unclear. The TCR comes from a middle-aged man in good health and CMV-seropositive. The sequenced sample was PBMCs. The CDR3 spells CASSSSEISGNTIYF. The CDR3 DNA reads TGTGCCAGCAGCTCCTCAGAAATCTCTGGAAACACCATATATTTT.